This T cell receptor beta chain came from a study of technical replicates of blood from four donors. This table comes from immunoSEQ multiplex PCR, and its TCRdb copy is limited to in-frame clones, with some not included. The sample lists 59,000 or so clones; just under 95% were seen once. V lost 6 bases and J lost 5; bases outside the gene matches: 3. Germline V CDR1 and CDR2: SNHLY, FYNNEI. The CDR3 is 14 amino acids. This sequence joins TRBV2 and TRBJ1-5, with 11 bases fitting TRBD1. The sample comprised PBMCs. The receptor's source is a human donor in good health. Some clones in this sample may be carry-over from other donors' samples. The CDR3 DNA follows: TGTGCCAGCAGCGGGACAGGGGGGCATCAGCCCCAGCATTTT. This codes for CASSGTGGHQPQHF.